What follows is one TCR beta chain and its context. The CDR3 length is 14 residues. Trimming pared 6 bases from V and 1 base from J, leaving 12 bases between. CDR1 and CDR2 from the germline V gene are SNHLY and FYNNEI. This specimen comes from a study of blood T cell repertoires in COVID-19. The overall study: The United States, Italy and Spain were the sources of the acute and convalescent COVID-19 samples. Sample material is recorded as cDNA or gDNA derived from T cells, B-cell-depleted T cells, or PBMCs.

Under the authors' procedure: Researchers report that nucleated cell counts were estimated from reference gene primer amplification. The repertoire was sequenced with immunoSEQ multiplex PCR; TCRdb's copy has only in-frame clones and lacks some. V, J and clone size are taken as reported in that table, and D and trimming were inferred from the DNA itself. In the table there are about 60,000 clones, roughly 80% of which are singletons. The TCR sequence derives from a human donor in a cohort sampled during active COVID-19. The V gene is TRBV2, the J gene TRBJ1-1; D is perhaps TRBD1 (6 bases). What was sequenced was peripheral blood. CDR3 residues: CASRQGWQNTEAFF. The CDR3 nucleotides are TGTGCCAGCAGGCAGGGGTGGCAGAACACTGAAGCTTTCTTT.